The rows below give T cell receptor beta chains drawn from one sample of a study of shared clonotypes between healthy human individuals. Sequencing used immunoSEQ multiplex PCR; TCRdb keeps in-frame clones, though not all of them. The data show about half a million clones, around 79% seen once. The sample consisted of PBMCs. The receptors originated from a woman between 40 and 55 years old in good health. Some clones in this sample may be carry-over from other donors' samples. CDR3s include the opening cysteine and the closing phenylalanine or tryptophan. The order of the fields is clone size, D gene, V gene, J gene, CDR3 DNA, CDR3 protein. D genes are given only for firm matches. Not all rows give a size; the values are once, few, many and, for expanded clones, a class.

clone_size: NA; d_call: NA; v_call: TRBV18; j_call: TRBJ2-2; cdr3_nt: TGTGCCAGCTCACCACGAAGGGGTACGAACACCGGGGAGCTGTTTTTT; cdr3_aa: CASSPRRGTNTGELFF
clone_size: NA; d_call: TRBD2; v_call: TRBV6-5; j_call: TRBJ2-5; cdr3_nt: TGTGCCAGCAGTTACGGGCCGGCGGGAGAGTGGGAGACCCAGTACTTC; cdr3_aa: CASSYGPAGEWETQYF
clone_size: NA; d_call: NA; v_call: TRBV4-3; j_call: TRBJ1-2; cdr3_nt: TGCGCCAGCAGCCAAGCGGGCAGCAGGGGCTACACCTTC; cdr3_aa: CASSQAGSRGYTF
clone_size: NA; d_call: NA; v_call: TRBV7-2; j_call: TRBJ2-3; cdr3_nt: TGTGCCAGCAGGAGGTTGAGAGCCACCACAGATACGCAGTATTTT; cdr3_aa: CASRRLRATTDTQYF
clone_size: NA; d_call: NA; v_call: TRBV19; j_call: TRBJ2-1; cdr3_nt: TGTGCCAGTAGTGACGCGGGACACTACAATGAGCAGTTCTTC; cdr3_aa: CASSDAGHYNEQFF
clone_size: NA; d_call: TRBD2; v_call: TRBV19; j_call: TRBJ2-1; cdr3_nt: TGTGCCAGTAGTGGAGGGGGGACTAGCGGGAGTTACAATGAGCAGTTCTTC; cdr3_aa: CASSGGGTSGSYNEQFF
clone_size: NA; d_call: TRBD1; v_call: TRBV9; j_call: TRBJ2-7; cdr3_nt: TGTGCCAGCAGCGTAGATCCAGGGGGCTACGAGCAGTACTTC; cdr3_aa: CASSVDPGGYEQYF
clone_size: NA; d_call: NA; v_call: TRBV10-3; j_call: TRBJ1-5; cdr3_nt: TGTGCCATCAGTGAGTCCCGGGTAGGGATTAATAGCAATCAGCCCCAGCATTTT; cdr3_aa: CAISESRVGINSNQPQHF
clone_size: NA; d_call: TRBD1; v_call: TRBV15; j_call: TRBJ1-1; cdr3_nt: TGTGCCACCAGCAGGGGGGACAGGGTGAACACTGAAGCTTTCTTT; cdr3_aa: CATSRGDRVNTEAFF
clone_size: few; d_call: NA; v_call: TRBV18; j_call: TRBJ1-1; cdr3_nt: TGTGCCAGCTCACCCAGCCCACCCGGGGGTGAACACACTGAAGCTTTCTTT; cdr3_aa: CASSPSPPGGEHTEAFF
clone_size: NA; d_call: NA; v_call: TRBV5-5; j_call: TRBJ2-5; cdr3_nt: TGTGCCAGCAGCTTGCGAGTCGAGGAGACCCAGTACTTC; cdr3_aa: CASSLRVEETQYF
clone_size: NA; d_call: NA; v_call: TRBV4-2; j_call: TRBJ2-1; cdr3_nt: TGTGCCAGCAGCCAAGGGGAGACCCAGCAGAGCAATGAGCAGTTCTTC; cdr3_aa: CASSQGETQQSNEQFF
clone_size: NA; d_call: NA; v_call: TRBV7-3; j_call: TRBJ2-6; cdr3_nt: TGTGCCAGCAGCTTAATGGCTAGCTCTGGGGCCAACGTCCTGACTTTC; cdr3_aa: CASSLMASSGANVLTF
clone_size: NA; d_call: NA; v_call: TRBV11-3; j_call: TRBJ2-7; cdr3_nt: TGTGCCAGCAGCTTAGAGCATAGAGGTGTGCAGTACTTC; cdr3_aa: CASSLEHRGVQYF
clone_size: NA; d_call: NA; v_call: TRBV18; j_call: TRBJ2-1; cdr3_nt: TGTGCCAGCTCACCACCGCTCAATGAGCAGTTCTTC; cdr3_aa: CASSPPLNEQFF
clone_size: NA; d_call: NA; v_call: TRBV6-6; j_call: TRBJ2-5; cdr3_nt: TGTGCCAGCAGTTACTCGTCATTCTCGACCCAAGAGACCCAGTACTTC; cdr3_aa: CASSYSSFSTQETQYF
clone_size: few; d_call: NA; v_call: TRBV6-6; j_call: TRBJ1-1; cdr3_nt: NA; cdr3_aa: CASSWGQGSWVFF
clone_size: NA; d_call: TRBD1; v_call: TRBV7-6; j_call: TRBJ2-5; cdr3_nt: TGTGCCAGCAGCTTACCCGGACAGGGGGCGAGGGCCTACTTC; cdr3_aa: CASSLPGQGARAYF
clone_size: NA; d_call: NA; v_call: TRBV28; j_call: TRBJ2-7; cdr3_nt: TGTGCCAGCACGGCAGCGCCCACTTACGAGCAGTACTTC; cdr3_aa: CASTAAPTYEQYF
clone_size: NA; d_call: TRBD2; v_call: TRBV6-4; j_call: TRBJ2-2; cdr3_nt: TGTGCCAGCAGTAAGCGGGAGTTCGACACCGGGGAGCTGTTTTTT; cdr3_aa: CASSKREFDTGELFF
clone_size: NA; d_call: NA; v_call: TRBV18; j_call: TRBJ2-7; cdr3_nt: TGTGCCAGCTCACCTTACTTAGAGGGGGTGACTCGGGAGCAGTACTTC; cdr3_aa: CASSPYLEGVTREQYF
clone_size: NA; d_call: NA; v_call: TRBV7-6; j_call: TRBJ1-2; cdr3_nt: TGTGCCAGCAGCCCCAACCGGGCCAGCCCTCACACCTTC; cdr3_aa: CASSPNRASPHTF
clone_size: NA; d_call: TRBD1; v_call: TRBV11-2; j_call: TRBJ1-6; cdr3_nt: TGTGCCAGCAGCCCGACAGGGAATAAGCGCTCACCCCTCCACTTT; cdr3_aa: CASSPTGNKRSPLHF
clone_size: once; d_call: TRBD2; v_call: TRBV28; j_call: TRBJ2-7; cdr3_nt: TGTGCCAGCAGTTTCCAGGTTGGCGGGAGTAGGAGGTCCTACGAGCAGTACTTC; cdr3_aa: CASSFQVGGSRRSYEQYF
clone_size: NA; d_call: TRBD1; v_call: TRBV27; j_call: TRBJ2-7; cdr3_nt: TGTGCCAGGCCTTTCGACAGGGGTATCGACGAGCAGTACTTC; cdr3_aa: CARPFDRGIDEQYF
clone_size: once; d_call: TRBD1; v_call: TRBV18; j_call: TRBJ1-1; cdr3_nt: TGTGCCAGCTCGACAGGGGGTAATATGAACACTGAAGCTTTCTTT; cdr3_aa: CASSTGGNMNTEAFF
clone_size: NA; d_call: TRBD2; v_call: TRBV27; j_call: TRBJ2-3; cdr3_nt: TGTGCCAGCAGTCCTCACCCGGGACTAGCGGGATTGGCAGATACGCAGTATTTT; cdr3_aa: CASSPHPGLAGLADTQYF
clone_size: NA; d_call: TRBD1; v_call: TRBV25-1; j_call: TRBJ2-1; cdr3_nt: TGTGCCAGCAGGTCGACAGGGGGCTCCTACAATGGGCAGTTCTTC; cdr3_aa: CASRSTGGSYNGQFF
clone_size: once; d_call: NA; v_call: TRBV28; j_call: TRBJ1-1; cdr3_nt: TGTGCCAGCAGTGAAGGAATGAACACTGAAGCTTTCTTT; cdr3_aa: CASSEGMNTEAFF
clone_size: NA; d_call: TRBD2; v_call: TRBV6-6; j_call: TRBJ2-7; cdr3_nt: TGTGCCAGCAGTTACTTGGGGAGGGCTGGCGAGCAGTACTTC; cdr3_aa: CASSYLGRAGEQYF
clone_size: NA; d_call: NA; v_call: TRBV7-9; j_call: TRBJ2-7; cdr3_nt: TGTGCCAGCAGCTTAGGGGCGGGAATTATAAACTACGAGCAGTACTTC; cdr3_aa: CASSLGAGIINYEQYF
clone_size: NA; d_call: NA; v_call: TRBV19; j_call: TRBJ2-7; cdr3_nt: TGTGCCAGTAGTATACGCACGGACTCAGAGCAGTACTTC; cdr3_aa: CASSIRTDSEQYF
clone_size: few; d_call: NA; v_call: TRBV28; j_call: TRBJ1-3; cdr3_nt: TGTGCCAGCAGTCTATTGCGGGACACCATATATTTT; cdr3_aa: CASSLLRDTIYF
clone_size: NA; d_call: NA; v_call: TRBV2; j_call: TRBJ1-5; cdr3_nt: TGTGCCAGCAGTGGGGGGAGGGGGAATCAGCCCCAGCATTTT; cdr3_aa: CASSGGRGNQPQHF
clone_size: once; d_call: NA; v_call: TRBV18; j_call: TRBJ2-2; cdr3_nt: TGTGCCAGCTCACCACCATCAGGTCCCGGGGAGCTGTTTTTT; cdr3_aa: CASSPPSGPGELFF